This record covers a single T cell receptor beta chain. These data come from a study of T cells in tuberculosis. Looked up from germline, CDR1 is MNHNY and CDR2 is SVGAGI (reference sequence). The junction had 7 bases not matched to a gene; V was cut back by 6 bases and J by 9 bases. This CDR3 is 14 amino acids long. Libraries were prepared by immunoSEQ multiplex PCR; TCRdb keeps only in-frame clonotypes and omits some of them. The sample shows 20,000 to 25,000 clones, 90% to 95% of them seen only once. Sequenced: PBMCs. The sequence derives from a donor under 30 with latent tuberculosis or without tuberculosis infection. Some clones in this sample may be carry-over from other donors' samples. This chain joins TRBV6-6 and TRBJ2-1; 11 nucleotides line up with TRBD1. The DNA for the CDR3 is TGTGCCAGCAGCGGACAGGGGGCGAGGGGTGAGCAGTTCTTC. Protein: CASSGQGARGEQFF.